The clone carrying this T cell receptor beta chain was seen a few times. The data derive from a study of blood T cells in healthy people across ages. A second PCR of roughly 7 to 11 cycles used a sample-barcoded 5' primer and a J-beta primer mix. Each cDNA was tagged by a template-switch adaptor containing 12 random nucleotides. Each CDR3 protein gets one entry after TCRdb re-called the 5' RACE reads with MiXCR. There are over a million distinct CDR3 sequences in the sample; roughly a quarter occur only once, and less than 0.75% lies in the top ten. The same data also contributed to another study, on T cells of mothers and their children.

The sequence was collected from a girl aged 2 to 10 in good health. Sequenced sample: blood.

CDR3 sequence reads: CASSSLGVNTEAFF. The CDR3 DNA reads as TGCGCCAGCAGCTCGTTGGGGGTGAACACTGAAGCTTTCTTT. The V call is TRBV5-1, the J call TRBJ1-1; perhaps TRBD1 as D (5 bases). CDR3 size: 14 residues. Trimming stripped 3 bases from V and 0 bases from J, with 9 bases between. Germline V gene lookup returns CDR1 SGHRS and CDR2 YFSETQ. The variable domain in full, completed from reference TRBV5-1 and TRBJ1-1, reads KAGVTQTPRYLIKTRGQQVTLSCSPISGHRSVSWYQQTPGQGLQFLFEYFSETQRNKGNFPGRFSGRQFSNSRSEMNVSTLELGDSALYLCASSSLGVNTEAFFGQGTRLTVV.